This T cell receptor (beta chain) was retrieved from a study of cytomegalovirus exposure and HLA in healthy donors. Study-level findings and limits: In a later analysis, several top co-occurrence clusters appeared linked to parvovirus B19, influenza, CMV and Epstein-Barr virus. An observed cluster of highly shared sequence variants was recorded as a likely sequencing artifact.

CDR1 and CDR2 (germline): SGHTS, YDEGEE. The V end was cut by 0 bases, the J end by 5 bases, with 11 bases between. This CDR3 contains 14 residues. The primer mix had 60 Vbeta and 13 Jbeta primers. Assay used: immunoSEQ multiplex PCR; TCRdb lists only in-frame clones, some missing. With 110,000 to 150,000 clones in the sample, the ten largest clones hold more than 0.8%. Details on this clone: Antigen specificity is unknown.

The source is a male donor in good health and CMV-seronegative. The genes are TRBV5-8 and TRBJ1-2; the D is unclear. Input material: PBMCs. CDR3 region: CASSLGAESYGYTF. The CDR3 DNA is TGTGCCAGCAGCTTGGGGGCAGAAAGTTATGGCTACACCTTC.